These 8 T cell receptor beta chains originate from one sample sequenced in a study of blood T cell repertoires in COVID-19. Profiling relied on immunoSEQ multiplex PCR, and the TCRdb table lists in-frame clones only, not all of them. The sample yields about 500,000 clones, around 90% seen once. What was sequenced was PBMCs or T cells enriched from blood (not recorded which). The source of these receptors is a woman aged 18-30 years who had recovered from COVID-19.

The chain joins TRBV5-1 to TRBJ2-6, with 7 bases matching TRBD2. The CDR3 consists of 16 residues. Per the germline V gene, CDR1 is SGHRS and CDR2 is YFSETQ. Trimming removed 2 bases from V and 2 bases from J; junction bases left unmatched: 4. The CDR3 sequence: CASSFLGGTGANVLTF. CDR3 in DNA: TGCGCCAGCAGCTTCCTGGGAGGGACTGGGGCCAACGTCCTGACTTTC.

The rearrangement uses TRBV11-1 and TRBJ2-7, with 11 positions matching TRBD2. J lost 6 bases, V lost 5 bases, and 6 bases had no gene match. The CDR3 consists of 14 residues. Germline assignment: CDR1 SGHAT and CDR2 FQDESV (reference sequence). CDR3 loop: CASSTTGTSGEQYF. The CDR3 nucleotides are TGTGCCAGCAGCACAACCGGGACTAGCGGCGAGCAGTACTTC.

V usage is TRBV27 and J usage is TRBJ1-2, with 7 nucleotides matching TRBD1. With 6 bases clipped from V and 4 bases from J, the junction kept 8 bases outside the gene matches. Germline CDR1 and CDR2: MNHEY and SMNVEV (reference sequence). The length of the CDR3 is 14 residues. The CDR3 sequence is CASSPDRRLYGYTF. The CDR3 DNA is TGTGCCAGCAGCCCGGACAGGAGACTCTATGGCTACACCTTC.

This chain uses TRBV3-1 (or the pseudogene TRBV3-2) with TRBJ2-1, with D maybe TRBD2 (5 bases). Germline CDR1 LGHDT, CDR2 YNNKEL (reference sequence). The CDR3 contains 15 residues. The ends were cut back, 6 bases at V and 6 bases at J, with 18 bases in the middle. In nucleotides, the CDR3 is TGTGCCAGCAGGGTGGCGGGCGGATGGTCCAATGAGCAGTTCTTC. Translating it yields CASRVAGGWSNEQFF.

The rearrangement uses TRBV25-1 and TRBJ1-2; D possibly corresponds to TRBD1 (5 bases). This CDR3 region has 14 residues. Germline V gene data show CDR1 as MGHDK and CDR2 as SYGVNS. The V end lost 6 bases, the J end lost 3 bases, and 14 bases lay between the germline ends. The CDR3 sequence is CASSKGGDDYGYTF. Here the CDR3 DNA reads TGTGCCAGCAGCAAAGGAGGGGACGACTATGGCTACACCTTC.

In regard to this clone: A read error may account for a junction end that differs from germline. The chain carries TRBV6-1 and TRBJ1-2; a possible D gene is TRBD1 (6 bases). There are 13 residues in the CDR3. Germline CDR1 reads MNHNS; CDR2 reads SASEGT. CDR3 DNA sequence: TGTGCCAGCAGTGAAGAAGGGGCGGGGGCGCGGGGCTTC. Protein sequence: CASSEEGAGARGF.

The gene calls are TRBV18 and TRBJ1-3; 8 bases are shared with TRBD1. This CDR3 is 16 amino acids long. The ends lost 5 bases at V and 0 bases at J; junction bases unmatched: 6. Germline lookup yields CDR1 KGHSH and CDR2 LQKENI. CDR3: CASSVGQASSGNTIYF. Here the CDR3 DNA reads TGTGCCAGCTCAGTGGGACAGGCAAGCTCTGGAAACACCATATATTTT.

This chain joins TRBV5-6 and TRBJ1-1; TRBD1 matches 11 bases. The CDR3 covers 13 residues. J gave up 7 bases and V 3 bases, and 2 bases lay outside the gene matches. Germline lookup yields CDR1 SGHDT and CDR2 YYEEEE. The CDR3 sequence is CASSWDRGNEAFF. In DNA, the CDR3 is TGTGCCAGCAGCTGGGACAGGGGGAATGAAGCTTTCTTT.